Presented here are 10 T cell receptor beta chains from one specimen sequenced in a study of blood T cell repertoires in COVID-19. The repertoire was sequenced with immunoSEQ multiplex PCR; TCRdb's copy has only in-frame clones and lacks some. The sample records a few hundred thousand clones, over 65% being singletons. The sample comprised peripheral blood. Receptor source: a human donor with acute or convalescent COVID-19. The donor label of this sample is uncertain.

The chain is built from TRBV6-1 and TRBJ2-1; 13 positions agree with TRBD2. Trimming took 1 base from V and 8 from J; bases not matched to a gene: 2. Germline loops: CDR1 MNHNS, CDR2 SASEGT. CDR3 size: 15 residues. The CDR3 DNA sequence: TGTGCCAGCAGTGAAGGGACTAGCGGGGGTTATGAGCAGTTCTTC. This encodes CASSEGTSGGYEQFF.

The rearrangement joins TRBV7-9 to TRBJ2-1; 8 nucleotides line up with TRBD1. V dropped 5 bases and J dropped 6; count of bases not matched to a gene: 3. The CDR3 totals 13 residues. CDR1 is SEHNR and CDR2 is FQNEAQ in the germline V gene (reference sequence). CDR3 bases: TGTGCCAGCAGCACGGACAGGGTCAATGAGCAGTTCTTC. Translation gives CASSTDRVNEQFF.

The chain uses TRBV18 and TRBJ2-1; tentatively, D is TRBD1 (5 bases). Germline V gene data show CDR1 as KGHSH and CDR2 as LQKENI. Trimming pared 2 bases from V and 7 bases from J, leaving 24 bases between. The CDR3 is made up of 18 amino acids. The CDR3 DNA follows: TGTGCCAGCTCACCAACCAGGGTAACTGACGGTAACCGTAATGAGCAGTTCTTC. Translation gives CASSPTRVTDGNRNEQFF.

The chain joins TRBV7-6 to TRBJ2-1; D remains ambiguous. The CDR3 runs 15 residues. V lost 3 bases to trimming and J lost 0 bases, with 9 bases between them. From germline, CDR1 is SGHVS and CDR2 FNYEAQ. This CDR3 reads CASSLVFSSYNEQFF. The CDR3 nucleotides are TGTGCCAGCAGCTTGGTCTTTAGCTCCTACAATGAGCAGTTCTTC.

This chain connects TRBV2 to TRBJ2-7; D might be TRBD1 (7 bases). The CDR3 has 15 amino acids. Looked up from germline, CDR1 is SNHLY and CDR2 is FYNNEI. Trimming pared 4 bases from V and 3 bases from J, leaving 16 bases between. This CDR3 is CASSVGGQGVYEQYF. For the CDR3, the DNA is TGTGCCAGCAGTGTTGGAGGGCAGGGGGTCTACGAGCAGTACTTC. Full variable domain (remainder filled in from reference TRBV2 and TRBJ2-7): EPEVTQTPSHQVTQMGQEVILRCVPISNHLYFYWYRQILGQKVEFLVSFYNNEISEKSEIFDDQFSVERPDGSNFTLKIRSTKLEDSAMYFCASSVGGQGVYEQYFGPGTRLTVT.

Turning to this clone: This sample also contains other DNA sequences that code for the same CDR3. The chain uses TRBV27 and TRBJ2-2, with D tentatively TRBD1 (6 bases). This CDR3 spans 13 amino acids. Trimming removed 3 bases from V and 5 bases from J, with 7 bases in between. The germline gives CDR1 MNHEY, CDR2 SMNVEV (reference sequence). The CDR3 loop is CASSFRGTGELFF. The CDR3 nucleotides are TGTGCCAGCAGTTTCAGGGGTACCGGGGAGCTGTTTTTT.

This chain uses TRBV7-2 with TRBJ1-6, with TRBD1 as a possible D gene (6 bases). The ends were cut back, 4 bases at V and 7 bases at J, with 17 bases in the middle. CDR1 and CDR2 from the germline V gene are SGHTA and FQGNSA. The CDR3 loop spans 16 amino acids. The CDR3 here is CASSSQGRSINSPLHF. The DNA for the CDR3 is TGTGCCAGCAGCTCCCAGGGGAGAAGTATCAATTCACCCCTCCACTTT.

CDR3: CATSGLGTEAFF. In DNA form, the CDR3 reads TGTGCCACCAGTGGACTGGGCACTGAAGCTTTCTTT. This chain connects TRBV24-1 to TRBJ1-1; no clear D gene. Germline CDR1 KGHDR, CDR2 SFDVKD. Trimming pared 5 bases from V and 4 bases from J, leaving 7 bases between. The CDR3 totals 12 residues.

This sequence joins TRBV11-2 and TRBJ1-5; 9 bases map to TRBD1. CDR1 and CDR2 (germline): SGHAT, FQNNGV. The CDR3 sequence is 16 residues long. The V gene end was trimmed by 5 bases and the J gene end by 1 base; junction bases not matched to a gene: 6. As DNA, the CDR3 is TGTGCCAGCAGCGGTGGGACAGGGAGAAGCAATCAGCCCCAGCATTTT. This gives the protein CASSGGTGRSNQPQHF.

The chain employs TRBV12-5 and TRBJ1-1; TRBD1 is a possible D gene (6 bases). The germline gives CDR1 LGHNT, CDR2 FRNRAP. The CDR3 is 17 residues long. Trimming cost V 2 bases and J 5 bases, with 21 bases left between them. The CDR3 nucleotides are TGTGCTAGTGGTTTGATACAGGGAGCAAAGAGTAGGACTGAAGCTTTCTTT. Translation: CASGLIQGAKSRTEAFF.